This T cell receptor beta chain was found in a study of post-analysis software for immune sequencing data (dated by TCRdb to the mid-2010s). As for the study more broadly: Disease courses on record covered relapsing-remitting, secondary progressive and progressive-relapsing multiple sclerosis, though some patients had no subtype annotation. A subset of samples was prepared in parallel using single-end sample barcoding, then pooled and co-amplified after Illumina adapter ligation. The multiple sclerosis patient repertoires were compared with 11 previously published healthy control repertoires from donors aged roughly 6 to 27 years. The paper as a whole reports these results and caveats: Roughly 5 TRBV segments, including TRBV5-6, TRBV5-1 and TRBV20-1, were significantly more frequent in patients than controls. Significantly lower normalized Chao1 diversity was found in multiple sclerosis patients than in controls, suggesting substantial peripheral T-cell clonal expansion. The multiple sclerosis patient group was slightly younger than the control group. Direct clustering with F measure revealed strong co-clustering of samples prepared in the same batch, which led to a batch-effect correction.

The library relied on PCR. Sequencing relied on an Illumina HiSeq 2500. To reduce PCR and sequencing biases, unique molecular identifiers were incorporated into the TCR beta cDNA libraries. Every 1 to 10 million input T cells yielded some 500,000 cDNA molecules, meaning each molecule approximated one T cell. The same protocol used for the earlier healthy control dataset was applied to prepare and sequence the patient libraries. Samples belonging to the same batch were prepared together, multiplexed and sequenced on a shared HiSeq lane. Per the source publication's procedure: Raw barcoded reads were processed with MIGEC, and single-read molecular identifier groups were discarded before consensus assembly and CDR3 extraction. VDJtools was used for post-analysis of the clonotype tables, with diversity normalized by down-sampling every dataset to the smallest sample size. In repertoire overlap clustering, CDR3 amino acid sequences, but not nucleotide sequences, were matched to correct batch-related cross-sample contamination. TCRdb cleaned the public reads at Q25 with fastp, built clones with MiXCR and kept in-frame beta chains. Each entry is one CDR3 protein sequence, shown with its most common DNA and genes. The V and J calls were not made by the authors but by TCRdb's processing. This sample gives approximately 730,000 distinct CDR3 sequences in total; just over 45% of them show up just once. 4.9% of the sample is taken by the ten largest.

This clonotype was seen only a few times. The target of this receptor is not known. Base qualities are not recorded, but no much larger clone differs from it by a single base. Counted from cysteine to phenylalanine, this CDR3 has 22 amino acids. The read is trimmed to its CDR3 DNA, 66 bases read in frame from base 1. The germline V gene (reference sequence) specifies SGHAT as CDR1 and FQDESV as CDR2. The V end loses 2 bases and the J end loses 0 bases, and a stretch of 29 bases separates them. To demonstrate the VDJtools post-analysis software, TCR beta repertoires were profiled from the peripheral blood of 13 young patients with multiple sclerosis. Multiple sclerosis patients were children and adolescents aged about 6 to 16 years.

The source of this sequence is a girl aged 5-17 years with multiple sclerosis. The rearrangement joined TRBV11-1 to TRBJ2-1; the D gene is possibly TRBD1, with 7 bases matching. Source material: blood. The nucleotide sequence reads TGTGCCAGCAGCTTATGGGACTCCGGGACAGTCGCAACTGGTAGCTCCTACAATGAGCAGTTCTTC. Its translation reads: CASSLWDSGTVATGSSYNEQFF.